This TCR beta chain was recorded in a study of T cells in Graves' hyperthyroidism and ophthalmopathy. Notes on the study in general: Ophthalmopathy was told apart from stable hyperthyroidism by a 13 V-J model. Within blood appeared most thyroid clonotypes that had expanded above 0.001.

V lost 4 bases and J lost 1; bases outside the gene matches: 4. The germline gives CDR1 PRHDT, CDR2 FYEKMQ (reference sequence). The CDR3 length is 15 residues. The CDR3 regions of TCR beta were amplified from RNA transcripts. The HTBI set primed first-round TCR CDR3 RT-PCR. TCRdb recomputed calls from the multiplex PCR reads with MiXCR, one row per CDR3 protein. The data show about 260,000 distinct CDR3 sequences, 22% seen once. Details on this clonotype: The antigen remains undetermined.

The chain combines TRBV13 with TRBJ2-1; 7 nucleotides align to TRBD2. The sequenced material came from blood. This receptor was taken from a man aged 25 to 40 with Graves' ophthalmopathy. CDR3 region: CASSSREASYNEQFF. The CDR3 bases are TGTGCCAGCAGCTCTCGGGAGGCGTCCTACAATGAGCAGTTCTTC.